These 5 T cell receptor beta chains were sequenced from one sample in a study of blood T cell repertoires in COVID-19. Data came from immunoSEQ multiplex PCR; TCRdb stores just in-frame clones and leaves some out. This table holds some 83,000 clones, 89% found once. Sequencing input: peripheral blood. Receptors were obtained from a man aged 45-65 years with acute or convalescent COVID-19.

The V and J genes are TRBV14 and TRBJ2-5, with TRBD2 identical over 8 bases. Germline V CDR1 and CDR2: SGHDN, FVKESK. V gave up 1 base and J gave up 4 bases; unmatched junction bases: 8. The CDR3 runs to 16 residues. The CDR3 DNA is TGTGCCAGCAGCCAAGGGTTCGGGGGGGCCCTAGAGACCCAGTACTTC. This translates into CASSQGFGGALETQYF. The entire variable domain, with the rest obtained from reference TRBV14 and TRBJ2-5, is as follows: EAGVTQFPSHSVIEKGQTVTLRCDPISGHDNLYWYRRVMGKEIKFLLHFVKESKQDESGMPNNRFLAERTGGTYSTLKVQPAELEDSGVYFCASSQGFGGALETQYFGPGTRLLVL.

V is TRBV28 and J is TRBJ1-5, with 7 nucleotides matching TRBD1. The germline V gene has CDR1 MDHEN and CDR2 SYDVKM. V lost 8 bases to trimming and J lost 8 bases; unmatched junction nucleotides: 6. CDR3 length: 12 amino acids. CDR3 nucleotide sequence: TGTGCCAGCGGTAGGGGGCAGGAGCCCCAGCATTTT. It yields the protein CASGRGQEPQHF.

The rearrangement joins TRBV5-1 to TRBJ1-4; 7 bases are a match to TRBD1. The CDR3 is 15 amino acids. Germline CDR1 and CDR2: SGHRS and YFSETQ. The ends lost 4 bases at V and 5 bases at J; junction bases unmatched: 8. The CDR3 loop is CASSAGGQRNEKLFF. For the CDR3, the DNA is TGCGCCAGCAGCGCCGGGGGACAGAGAAATGAAAAACTGTTTTTT. The whole variable domain, filled in from reference TRBV5-1 and TRBJ1-4, reads KAGVTQTPRYLIKTRGQQVTLSCSPISGHRSVSWYQQTPGQGLQFLFEYFSETQRNKGNFPGRFSGRQFSNSRSEMNVSTLELGDSALYLCASSAGGQRNEKLFFGSGTQLSVL.

The V call is TRBV18, the J call TRBJ2-1; 8 positions agree with TRBD2. The junction had 13 bases not matched to a gene; V was cut back by 3 bases and J by 3 bases. The germline V gene has CDR1 KGHSH and CDR2 LQKENI. This CDR3 region has 18 residues. The CDR3 nucleotides are TGTGCCAGCTCACCTAGGACCGGTGGGGGGACTAGCTACAATGAGCAGTTCTTC. Amino acids: CASSPRTGGGTSYNEQFF. The variable domain in full, completed from reference TRBV18 and TRBJ2-1, reads NAGVMQNPRHLVRRRGQEARLRCSPMKGHSHVYWYRQLPEEGLKFMVYLQKENIIDESGMPKERFSAEFPKEGPSILRIQQVVRGDSAAYFCASSPRTGGGTSYNEQFFGPGTRLTVL.

The gene calls are TRBV7-2 and TRBJ2-5; D remains unclear. With 4 bases removed from V and 5 bases from J, the gap between germline ends came to 14 bases. The CDR3 sequence is 14 residues long. The germline V gene encodes CDR1 SGHTA and CDR2 FQGNSA. CDR3: CASSSRVGLETQYF. Here the CDR3 DNA reads TGTGCCAGCAGCTCCCGGGTGGGTCTGGAGACCCAGTACTTC.